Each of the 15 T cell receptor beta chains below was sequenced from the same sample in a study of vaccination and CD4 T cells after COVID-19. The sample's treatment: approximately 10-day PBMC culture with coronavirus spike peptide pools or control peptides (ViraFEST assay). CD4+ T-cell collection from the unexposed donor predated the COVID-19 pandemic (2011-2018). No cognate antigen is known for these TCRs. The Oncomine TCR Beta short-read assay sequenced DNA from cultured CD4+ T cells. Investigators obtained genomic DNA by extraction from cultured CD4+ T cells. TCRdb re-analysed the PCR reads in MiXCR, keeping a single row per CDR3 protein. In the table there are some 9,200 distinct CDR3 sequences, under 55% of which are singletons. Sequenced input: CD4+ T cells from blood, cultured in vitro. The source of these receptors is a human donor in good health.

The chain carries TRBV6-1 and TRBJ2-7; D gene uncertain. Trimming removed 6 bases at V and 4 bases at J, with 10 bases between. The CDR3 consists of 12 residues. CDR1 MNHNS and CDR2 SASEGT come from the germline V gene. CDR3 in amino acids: CASSTTVYEQYF. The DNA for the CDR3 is TGTGCCAGCAGCACGACCGTTTACGAGCAGTACTTC.

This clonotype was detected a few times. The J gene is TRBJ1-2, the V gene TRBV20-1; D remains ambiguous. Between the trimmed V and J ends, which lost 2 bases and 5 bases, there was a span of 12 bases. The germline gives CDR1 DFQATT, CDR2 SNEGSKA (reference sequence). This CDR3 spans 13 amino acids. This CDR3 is CSARLGGRYGYTF. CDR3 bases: TGCAGTGCTAGACTTGGAGGGCGATATGGCTACACCTTC.

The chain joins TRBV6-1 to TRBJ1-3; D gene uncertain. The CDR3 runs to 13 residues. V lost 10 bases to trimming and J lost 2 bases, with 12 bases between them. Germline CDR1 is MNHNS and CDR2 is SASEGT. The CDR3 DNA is TGTGCCACCGCACTAACCCCTGGAAACACCATATATTTT. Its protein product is CATALTPGNTIYF.

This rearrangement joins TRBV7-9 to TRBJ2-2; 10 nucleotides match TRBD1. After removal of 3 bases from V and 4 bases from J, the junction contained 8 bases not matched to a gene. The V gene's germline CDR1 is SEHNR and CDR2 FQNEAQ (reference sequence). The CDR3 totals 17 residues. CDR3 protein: CASSLFGTGATTGELFF. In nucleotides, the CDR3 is TGTGCCAGCAGCTTGTTCGGGACAGGGGCAACCACCGGGGAGCTGTTTTTT.

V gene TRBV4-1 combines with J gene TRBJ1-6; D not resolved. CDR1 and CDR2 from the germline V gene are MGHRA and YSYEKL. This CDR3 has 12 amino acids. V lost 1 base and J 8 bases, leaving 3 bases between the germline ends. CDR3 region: CASSQADSPLHF. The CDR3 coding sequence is TGCGCCAGCAGCCAAGCCGATTCACCCCTCCACTTT.

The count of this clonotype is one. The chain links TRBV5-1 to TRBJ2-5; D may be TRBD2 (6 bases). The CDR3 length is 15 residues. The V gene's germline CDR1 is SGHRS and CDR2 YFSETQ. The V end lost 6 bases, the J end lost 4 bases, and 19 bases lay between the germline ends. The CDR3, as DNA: TGCGCCAGCATCGCGGGTTGGGGACTCGGAGAGACCCAGTACTTC. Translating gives CASIAGWGLGETQYF.

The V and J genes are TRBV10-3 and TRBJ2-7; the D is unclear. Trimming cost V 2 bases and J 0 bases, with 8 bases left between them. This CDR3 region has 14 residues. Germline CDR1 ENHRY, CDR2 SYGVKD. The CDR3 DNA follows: TGTGCCATCAGTGAGCCCCGAAGCTCCTACGAGCAGTACTTC. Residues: CAISEPRSSYEQYF.

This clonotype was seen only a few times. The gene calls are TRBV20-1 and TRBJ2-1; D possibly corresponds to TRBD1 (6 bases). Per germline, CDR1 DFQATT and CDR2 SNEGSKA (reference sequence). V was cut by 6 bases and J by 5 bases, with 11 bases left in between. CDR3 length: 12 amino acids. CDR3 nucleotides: TGCAGTGCCACAGGGTACAACAATGAGCAGTTCTTC. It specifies CSATGYNNEQFF.

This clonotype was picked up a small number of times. The CDR3 sequence: CASSQGQGAFEAFF. The CDR3 DNA reads TGTGCCAGCAGCCAAGGACAGGGGGCTTTTGAAGCTTTCTTT. The J gene is TRBJ1-1, the V gene TRBV7-9; 11 bases fit TRBD1. The CDR3 has 14 residues. After removal of 5 bases from V and 7 bases from J, the junction contained 6 bases not matched to a gene. Germline CDR1 and CDR2: SEHNR and FQNEAQ (reference sequence).

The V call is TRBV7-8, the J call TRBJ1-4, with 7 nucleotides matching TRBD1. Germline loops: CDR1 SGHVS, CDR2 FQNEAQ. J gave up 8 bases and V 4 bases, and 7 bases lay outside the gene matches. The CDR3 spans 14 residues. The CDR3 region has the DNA TGTGCCAGCAGCTCCGGGACAGCTGGGGAAAAACTGTTTTTT. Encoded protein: CASSSGTAGEKLFF.

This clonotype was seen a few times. The CDR3: CSARVGSRFVNTEAFF. As DNA, the CDR3 is TGCAGTGCTAGAGTAGGATCCCGCTTCGTAAACACTGAAGCTTTCTTT. This chain links TRBV20-1 with TRBJ1-1, with unresolved D. This CDR3 region has 16 residues. In germline, CDR1 is DFQATT, CDR2 SNEGSKA (reference sequence). The V end lost 1 base, the J end lost 2 bases, and 17 bases lay between the germline ends.

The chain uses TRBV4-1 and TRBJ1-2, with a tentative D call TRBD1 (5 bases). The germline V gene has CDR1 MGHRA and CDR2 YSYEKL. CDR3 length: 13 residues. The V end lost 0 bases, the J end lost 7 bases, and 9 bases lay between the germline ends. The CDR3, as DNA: TGCGCCAGCAGCCAAGATTTCGGGGCTGGCTACACCTTC. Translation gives CASSQDFGAGYTF.

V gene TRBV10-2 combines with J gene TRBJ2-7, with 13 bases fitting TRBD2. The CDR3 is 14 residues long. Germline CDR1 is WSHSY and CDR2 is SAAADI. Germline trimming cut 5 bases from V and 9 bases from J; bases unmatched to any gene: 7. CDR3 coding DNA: TGCGCCAGCAGTCGCGGGACTAGCGGGACCGGGCAGTACTTC. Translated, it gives CASSRGTSGTGQYF.

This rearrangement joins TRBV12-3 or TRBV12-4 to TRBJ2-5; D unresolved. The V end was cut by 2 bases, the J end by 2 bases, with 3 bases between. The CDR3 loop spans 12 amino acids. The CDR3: CASSLRQETQYF. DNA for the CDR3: TGTGCCAGCAGTTTAAGACAAGAGACCCAGTACTTC.

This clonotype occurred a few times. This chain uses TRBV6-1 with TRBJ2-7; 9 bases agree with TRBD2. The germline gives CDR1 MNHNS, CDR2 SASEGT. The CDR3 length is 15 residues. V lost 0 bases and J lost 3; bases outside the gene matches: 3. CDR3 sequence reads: CASSEAAGGSYEQYF. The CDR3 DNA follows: TGTGCCAGCAGTGAAGCGGCGGGAGGGAGCTACGAGCAGTACTTC.